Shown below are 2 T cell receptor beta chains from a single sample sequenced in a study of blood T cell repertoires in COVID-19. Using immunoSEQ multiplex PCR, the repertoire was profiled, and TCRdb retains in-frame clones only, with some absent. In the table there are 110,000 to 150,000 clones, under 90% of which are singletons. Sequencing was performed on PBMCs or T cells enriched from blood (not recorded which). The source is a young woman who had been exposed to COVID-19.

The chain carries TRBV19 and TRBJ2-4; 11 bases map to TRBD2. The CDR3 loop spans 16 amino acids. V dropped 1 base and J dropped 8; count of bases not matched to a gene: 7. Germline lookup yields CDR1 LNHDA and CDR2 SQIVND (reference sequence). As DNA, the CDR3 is TGTGCCAGTAGTATAGGGGATAGCGGGAGGGCTTACATTCAGTACTTC. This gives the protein CASSIGDSGRAYIQYF.

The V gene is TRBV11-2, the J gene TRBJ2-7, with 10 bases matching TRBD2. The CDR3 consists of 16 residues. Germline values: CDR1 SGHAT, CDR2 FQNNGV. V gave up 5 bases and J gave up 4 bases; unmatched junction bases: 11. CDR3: CASSPQVSGRIYEQYF. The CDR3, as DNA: TGTGCCAGCAGCCCCCAGGTTAGCGGGAGGATATACGAGCAGTACTTC. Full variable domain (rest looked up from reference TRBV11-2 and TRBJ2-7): EAGVAQSPRYKIIEKRQSVAFWCNPISGHATLYWYQQILGQGPKLLIQFQNNGVVDDSQLPKDRFSAERLKGVDSTLKIQPAKLEDSAVYLCASSPQVSGRIYEQYFGPGTRLTVT.